Detailed here is one T cell receptor (beta chain). This specimen belongs to a study of blood T cell repertoires in COVID-19. For the study at large: Sites across the United States, Italy and Spain contributed samples from acute and convalescent COVID-19. PBMCs, B-cell-depleted T cells, or T cells provided the cDNA or gDNA that made up the material.

Some clones are missing from TCRdb's copy, which holds only in-frame ones; the method was immunoSEQ multiplex PCR. The sample includes 170,000 or so clones, 70% to 90% seen only once; the top ten take 6.6%. The length of the CDR3 is 14 residues. With 4 bases clipped from V and 0 bases from J, the junction kept 3 bases outside the gene matches. Germline loops: CDR1 SGHKS, CDR2 YYEKEE (reference sequence). This study enrolled people aged about 18 to 100 from around 26 US geographic areas. Donors in Cohort 3 counted as recovered after two negative PCRs, clearance, or symptom resolution. This receptor was identified in a woman aged 45-59 years who had recovered from COVID-19. The chain uses TRBV5-5 and TRBJ1-1; 7 bases agree with TRBD1. The source material was PBMCs or T cells enriched from blood (not recorded which). The CDR3 region is CASSPGQMNTEAFF. CDR3 DNA: TGTGCCAGCAGCCCGGGACAGATGAACACTGAAGCTTTCTTT.